The clone carrying this TCR beta chain was counted a few times. Its antigen is not known. This sample is part of a study of blood T cells in healthy people across ages. V was shortened by 2 bases and J by 13 bases, with 16 bases between the two germline ends. The CDR3 covers 13 residues. Germline V gene data show CDR1 as SGDLS and CDR2 as YYNGEE. PCR was performed a second time for roughly 7 to 12 cycles using a sample-barcoded 5' primer and a J-beta primer mix. One entry per CDR3 protein results from TCRdb running MiXCR on the 5' RACE reads. This table holds about 800,000 distinct CDR3 sequences, 55% to 70% found once. Findings and limits, study-wide: Higher diversity, along with more naive CD4+ cells, distinguished long-lived donors from aged donors.

The source is a man aged 25 to 40 in good health. The chain carries TRBV9 and TRBJ2-4, with D tentatively TRBD2 (6 bases). Material: blood. The CDR3 nucleotides are TGTGCCAGCAGCGTCGTGGCTTCGGGGGAGCAGTACTTC. This codes for CASSVVASGEQYF.